The source of this T cell receptor beta chain is a study of T-cell memory formation after mild COVID-19. Study-level information: Most TCR clusters belonged to a single donor.

With V trimmed by 4 bases and J by 3 bases, 9 bases remained unmatched. The CDR3 totals 17 residues. Germline V gene data show CDR1 as MDHEN and CDR2 as SYDVKM. TCRdb redid the calling of the 5' RACE reads with MiXCR, one entry per CDR3 protein. The table shows hundreds of thousands of distinct CDR3 sequences, with about a sixth occurring only once. Study results and caveats: Several responding clones turned up in pre-infection memory, indicating that cross-reactive memory may have taken part. Contracting clones, day 15 to 85, had balanced CD4/CD8, and later expanders favored CD4+.

This clonotype was seen only a few times. What it recognizes is unknown. The V call is TRBV28, the J call TRBJ1-1, with TRBD1 matching 12 bases. The sequence was obtained from a man in his late teens or twenties who had mild COVID-19 (a few samples of this study predate the infection). Cell type and time point are not known. Input material: PBMCs or a T cell subset sorted from them (not recorded which). The CDR3 here is CASSSPGQGAGDTEAFF. CDR3 nucleotides: TGTGCCAGCAGTTCACCGGGACAGGGGGCTGGGGACACTGAAGCTTTCTTT.